This T cell receptor beta chain was retrieved from a study of T-cell reconstitution after alpha-beta-depleted transplantation in children. Study-wide results and caveats: Several hundred expanded graft clones reportedly were the source of alpha-beta T cells about two months after transplant. From newly produced T cells came most of the T-cell counts and diversity one year after transplant. For some patients, TCRbeta diversity was high at day 60 because of recipient T cells and thymic progenitors that survived.

The CDR3 sequence is 18 residues long. V lost 3 bases, J lost 5 bases, and 9 bases stayed unmatched. During its preparation, the TCRbeta library received unique molecular identifiers. Via MiXCR, TCRdb re-called the PCR reads, giving one row per CDR3 protein. Seen here are around 700,000 distinct CDR3 sequences, around 13% observed once, and the top ten hold 0.79%. For this clonotype: Its antigen is not known.

J is TRBJ2-3 and V is TRBV12-3 or TRBV12-4, with 15 nucleotides matching TRBD2. This TCR came from a girl aged 2 to 9 with congenital amegakaryocytic thrombocytopenia, due to receive a stem cell transplant. The sequencing here drew on PBMCs, taken before TCRalphabeta/CD19-depleted stem cell transplant. The CDR3, as DNA: TGTGCCAGCAGTTTTAGTCCGGGACTAGCGGGAGGTGGAGATACGCAGTATTTT. It is translated as CASSFSPGLAGGGDTQYF.